Below are 18 T cell receptor beta chains sequenced from a single sample in a study of T cell responses to AZD1222 COVID-19 vaccine. Here immunoSEQ multiplex PCR was the method, and the copy in TCRdb shows in-frame clones only, minus some. The sample contains 130,000 or so clones, approximately 91% of which appear only once. The source was peripheral blood, collected 28 days after the second AZD1222 dose. Source of these receptors: an adult who received the AZD1222 COVID-19 vaccine.

J is TRBJ2-3 and V is TRBV5-1, with D unresolved. In germline, CDR1 is SGHRS, CDR2 YFSETQ. The germline V and J ends were trimmed by 2 bases and 2 bases, with 9 bases remaining between them. The CDR3 totals 14 residues. CDR3 DNA: TGCGCCAGCAGCTTCGGCAGACACACAGATACGCAGTATTTT. Its translation is CASSFGRHTDTQYF.

The chain couples TRBV5-1 to TRBJ2-1; 10 positions agree with TRBD1. Looked up from germline, CDR1 is SGHRS and CDR2 is YFSETQ. V lost 3 bases, J lost 4 bases, and 1 base stayed unmatched. The CDR3 runs 14 residues. CDR3 region: CASSSGQGYNEQFF. CDR3 coding DNA: TGCGCCAGCAGCTCGGGACAGGGGTACAATGAGCAGTTCTTC.

The rearrangement joins TRBV29-1 to TRBJ1-2, with D tentatively TRBD1 (6 bases). V was trimmed by 7 bases and J by 8 bases, leaving 20 bases between them. CDR3 length: 13 amino acids. Germline CDR1 and CDR2: SQVTM and ANQGSEA. Written as DNA, the CDR3 is TGCAGCGCTTTACCTACAGGGAGTATCGGCTACACCTTC. As protein: CSALPTGSIGYTF.

This chain joins TRBV9 and TRBJ1-2, with 7 bases aligning to TRBD1. Trimming cost V 10 bases and J 0 bases; bases outside gene matches: 12. Per germline, CDR1 SGDLS and CDR2 YYNGEE. The CDR3 contains 15 residues. CDR3 nucleotide sequence: TGTGCCGCAGCGCCGGGACAGCTGTCTAACTATGGCTACACCTTC. This gives the protein CAAAPGQLSNYGYTF.

This sequence joins TRBV12-5 and TRBJ2-1; TRBD2 aligns across 9 bases. The CDR3 covers 15 residues. Trimming removed 5 bases from V and 3 bases from J; junction bases left unmatched: 5. Looked up from germline, CDR1 is LGHNT and CDR2 is FRNRAP. The CDR3 DNA is TGTGCTAGTGGTCCCCTAGCGGGAATCTACAATGAGCAGTTCTTC. This encodes CASGPLAGIYNEQFF.

The chain couples TRBV2 to TRBJ1-2; no clear D gene. V was shortened by 2 bases and J by 6 bases, with 13 bases between the two germline ends. The CDR3 has 14 amino acids. Germline V gene lookup returns CDR1 SNHLY and CDR2 FYNNEI. This chain's CDR3 is CASSELLGEDGYTF. CDR3 coding DNA: TGTGCCAGCAGTGAATTGTTGGGTGAGGATGGCTACACCTTC.

The V gene is TRBV19, the J gene TRBJ2-2, with 7 bases matching TRBD2. Germline V gene data show CDR1 as LNHDA and CDR2 as SQIVND (reference sequence). The CDR3 runs to 17 residues. V shed 3 bases, J shed 4 bases, and the junction held 11 bases outside the gene matches. CDR3 protein: CASSMGLAGVGTGELFF. In DNA, the CDR3 is TGTGCCAGTAGTATGGGGCTGGCGGGAGTGGGCACCGGGGAGCTGTTTTTT.

This chain uses TRBV19 with TRBJ1-5, with a tentative D call TRBD1 (5 bases). This CDR3 region has 15 residues. The germline V gene encodes CDR1 LNHDA and CDR2 SQIVND (reference sequence). Deletions cut 9 bases from V and 5 bases from J, with 20 bases between. The CDR3 here is CASKGRGATYQPQHF. The CDR3 nucleotides read TGTGCCAGCAAGGGGCGAGGGGCCACGTATCAGCCCCAGCATTTT.

The J gene is TRBJ1-5, the V gene TRBV19, with D maybe TRBD1 (5 bases). Germline CDR1 is LNHDA and CDR2 is SQIVND (reference sequence). The CDR3 covers 15 residues. Trimming removed 3 bases at V and 2 bases at J, with 11 bases between. Here the CDR3 reads CASSIPARGNQPQHF. The CDR3 nucleotides read TGTGCCAGTAGTATCCCCGCCAGGGGCAATCAGCCCCAGCATTTT.

The chain employs TRBV28 and TRBJ2-1; 13 bases map to TRBD2. CDR1 is MDHEN and CDR2 is SYDVKM in the germline V gene. J lost 8 bases, V lost 10 bases, and 8 bases had no gene match. The CDR3 runs 14 residues. The CDR3 sequence is CATRTSGSIYEQFF. CDR3 DNA: TGTGCCACGAGGACTAGCGGGAGTATCTATGAGCAGTTCTTC.

This chain's CDR3 is CASSRSRGPGQNTEAFF. DNA for the CDR3: TGCGCCAGCAGCCGGTCCAGAGGACCGGGACAGAACACTGAAGCTTTCTTT. The V call is TRBV4-1, the J call TRBJ1-1, with TRBD1 as a possible D gene (6 bases). CDR1 and CDR2 (germline): MGHRA, YSYEKL. Trimming cost V 4 bases and J 1 base, with 19 bases left between them. The CDR3 extends over 17 amino acids.

There are a few counts of this clone. The rearrangement links TRBV9 to TRBJ2-1, with D maybe TRBD1 (5 bases). This CDR3 comprises 15 residues. The V and J ends lost 4 bases and 7 bases respectively, with 18 bases between them. From germline, CDR1 is SGDLS and CDR2 YYNGEE. CDR3 protein: CASSPRTNFGNEQFF. CDR3 bases: TGTGCCAGCAGCCCACGGACAAATTTTGGGAATGAGCAGTTCTTC.

This chain links TRBV27 with TRBJ2-2; D is ambiguous. This CDR3 comprises 14 residues. The V end was cut by 3 bases, the J end by 4 bases, with 9 bases between. Germline values: CDR1 MNHEY, CDR2 SMNVEV (reference sequence). CDR3 coding DNA: TGTGCCAGCAGTTTGTTCTTTGGCACCGGGGAGCTGTTTTTT. It specifies CASSLFFGTGELFF.

The chain recombines TRBV6-5 with TRBJ2-3; TRBD1 matches 8 bases. CDR3 length: 14 residues. Per germline, CDR1 MNHEY and CDR2 SVGAGI. V gave up 6 bases and J gave up 6 bases; unmatched junction bases: 8. The CDR3 spells CASSQTGGSDTQYF. In nucleotides, the CDR3 is TGTGCCAGCAGCCAAACAGGGGGTTCGGATACGCAGTATTTT.

This chain joins TRBV5-1 and TRBJ1-1; TRBD1 is a possible D gene (6 bases). This CDR3 has 15 amino acids. Germline CDR1 reads SGHRS; CDR2 reads YFSETQ. V was shortened by 3 bases and J by 2 bases, with 14 bases between the two germline ends. The CDR3 loop reads CASSYTGFGNTEAFF. The CDR3 DNA reads as TGCGCCAGCAGCTACACAGGGTTCGGCAACACTGAAGCTTTCTTT.

This chain links TRBV29-1 with TRBJ2-3, with 7 bases matching TRBD2. The CDR3 consists of 16 residues. Germline CDR1 is SQVTM and CDR2 is ANQGSEA. The V and J ends lost 3 bases and 2 bases, in that order; junction bases with no gene match: 11. The CDR3 DNA reads as TGCAGCGTTGATTTGTGGGAAGCGGGATCCACAGATACGCAGTATTTT. It is translated as CSVDLWEAGSTDTQYF.

The J gene is TRBJ2-1, the V gene TRBV11-3, with 9 positions matching TRBD1. The J segment lost 0 bases and the V segment lost 5 bases, leaving 5 bases of the junction unmatched. Germline-derived CDR1 and CDR2 are SGHNT and YENEEA. The CDR3 is made up of 16 amino acids. CDR3 protein: CASSGTGMSSYNEQFF. The CDR3 DNA is TGTGCCAGCAGCGGGACAGGGATGAGCTCCTACAATGAGCAGTTCTTC. Combining the CDR3 with reference TRBV11-3 and TRBJ2-1 gives the whole variable domain EAGVVQSPRYKIIEKKQPVAFWCNPISGHNTLYWYLQNLGQGPELLIRYENEEAVDDSQLPKDRFSAERLKGVDSTLKIQPAELGDSAVYLCASSGTGMSSYNEQFFGPGTRLTVL.

The chain couples TRBV27 to TRBJ2-7; D uncertain. V lost 7 bases, J lost 0 bases, and 13 bases lay in between. The CDR3 length is 14 residues. Germline CDR1 and CDR2: MNHEY and SMNVEV (reference sequence). The CDR3 nucleotides are TGTGCCAGCAAATACGGCTTGAGCTCCTACGAGCAGTACTTC. Encoded protein: CASKYGLSSYEQYF.